This note documents a single TCR beta chain sequence. This clonotype was seen repeatedly, ten times or more. Its antigen is still unknown. Qualities for individual bases were not recorded, and no much larger clone is one base off. The library was obtained by multiplex PCR. The instrument given in TCRdb is Illumina HiSeq 4000. TCR beta libraries were built with iRepertoire HTBI primers and Arm-PCR amplification of CDR3 regions. Before sequencing, the PCR products went through gel purification. As for the authors' bioinformatics: Across samples, around 62 TRBV and 13 to 15 TRBJ segments were identified and used for gene usage analysis of CDR3 amino acid clonotypes. Filtered high-quality paired reads were merged into contigs using COPE and FqMerger. Contigs were aligned with BLAST to IMGT TRBV, TRBD and TRBJ reference genes, and CDR3 was defined per IMGT. Any clonotype with a frequency above 0.1% was counted as a highly expanded clone. Shannon entropy was used to measure repertoire diversity, and the Gini coefficient was used to measure V-J evenness. Clonotypes shared by more than one individual were considered public. In-frame beta chains were kept once TCRdb had trimmed the public reads at Q25 with fastp and called clones with MiXCR. For every CDR3 protein sequence, its rows merge into one entry that carries the most common genes and DNA. For this entry, the V and J calls and clone size follow TCRdb and not the study's own pipeline. For this sample the table gives approximately 400,000 distinct CDR3 sequences, of which 14% to 15% were detected only once. The ten largest clones take up 15% to 20% of the sample.

This sample stems from a study of regulatory T cells in long-lasting Graves disease (dated by TCRdb to the early 2020s). For the wider study: Patients with newly diagnosed Graves' disease had been on antithyroid drugs for under 3 months. Peripheral blood TCR sequencing and RNA sequencing compared persistent Graves' disease patients with newly diagnosed Graves' disease patients. The study was conducted in China and was registered as a clinical trial. TCR sequencing covered approximately 13 persistent and some 20 newly diagnosed Graves' disease patients, around 35 samples in total.

This sample's time point label indicates: newly diagnosed GD, antithyroid drugs for less than 3 months. For both TCR sequencing and RNA sequencing, RNA was extracted from PBMCs using TRIzol. The diagnosis of Graves' disease was made according to American Thyroid Association guidelines. The patients came from an endocrinology department in Xi'an, China. Each patient gave approximately 10 milliliters of peripheral blood, collected in an EDTA anticoagulant tube. Ficoll Paque Plus density gradient separation was used to isolate PBMCs, and no further T cell sorting was performed. An Agilent 2100 Bioanalyzer and agarose gel were used to check RNA quality, while a NanoDrop 2000 measured RNA concentration. Study-wide conclusions, independent of this receptor: Persistent Graves' disease patients showed lower TCR Shannon entropy and fewer highly expanded clones than newly diagnosed patients, suggesting clonal expansion. More public clonotypes were shared among persistent patients (2,741) than among newly diagnosed patients (more than 950). Only the TCR beta chain was sequenced and analyzed. Preferential use of TRBV28, TRBJ1-2 and TRBJ2-5 was observed in persistent disease, whereas TRBV20-1 and TRBJ2-1 were favored in newly diagnosed disease. Only peripheral blood was studied, because thyroid tissue, the primary lesion, was inaccessible. The small sample size was acknowledged by the authors as a limitation that may reduce accuracy.

The CDR3 starts with the cysteine, ends with the phenylalanine, and has 15 residues. Only the CDR3 part of the read is kept: 45 bases, read in frame from the first base. Relative to germline, V is 1 base shorter and J is 1 base shorter, with 9 bases between their ends. From the germline V gene, CDR1 is MGHRA and CDR2 is YSYEKL. The same data also went into a second study, on T cells in Graves' hyperthyroidism and ophthalmopathy. That second report states: Stable Graves' hyperthyroidism was defined as the absence of progression to ophthalmopathy over 18 months of follow-up. Hyperthyroidism patients were aged 18 to 65 years and newly diagnosed, with disease duration of less than 2 months. The study excluded patients with uncontrolled infections, other autoimmune diseases, pregnancy or lactation. Diagnoses relied on clinical symptoms, serum thyroxine and TRAb, thyroid ultrasound and orbital computed tomography. A first-round RT-PCR of the TCR CDR3 used the HTBI primer set with the Qiagen OneStep RT-PCR kit. Most expanded thyroid clonotypes (frequency above 0.001) were also detected in blood, suggesting blood repertoires may reflect thyroid immune responses. Ophthalmopathy was separated from stable hyperthyroidism by a 13 V-J signature model, with over 85% sensitivity and 81% to 82% specificity obtained in cross-validation and 80%/75% obtained in testing. In validation, the model predicted progression to ophthalmopathy a median of 6.5 months before onset, with about 71% sensitivity and roughly 72% specificity. To identify distinguishing TCR V-J signatures, a discovery cohort of around 100 patients was used, comprising roughly 45 with Graves' ophthalmopathy and under 60 with stable Graves' hyperthyroidism. An independent validation cohort of about 20 hyperthyroidism patients and about 15 patients who later progressed to ophthalmopathy tested prospective prediction of ophthalmopathy. The 75 to 100 discovery patients were randomly divided into training and test sets at a 7:3 ratio. The study also compared thyroid tissue and blood T-cell repertoires from five or six Graves' hyperthyroidism patients. Following sampling, methimazole starting at 30 mg daily was given to hyperthyroidism patients, and high-dose intravenous methylprednisolone was given to ophthalmopathy patients. A second multiplex PCR round built the libraries, followed by size selection and purification. The libraries were sequenced on an Illumina HiSeq2000 using paired-end 100 bp reads. SOAPnuke was used to process the raw data, with reads discarded if the reads contained adapters or uncalled bases, had a mean Phred below 15, or lacked an exact constant-primer or identifier match. COPE v1.2.5 was used to merge high-quality paired reads, and clonotypes were defined as unique nucleotide sequences. MiTCR v1.1 was used to align the clonotypes against IMGT TRBV, TRBD and TRBJ reference segments. Only V-J combinations with frequency above 0.0001, covering approximately 99% of repertoires, were analysed. A TCS score was defined as the ratio of F50 (clonal expansion) to E x V (chaos), with BLOSUM62-based TCRdist applied between CDR3 peptides within each V-J. Welch's t-statistics and random forest reduced approximately 520 V-J features to around 14, which were used in a naive Bayes classifier (R e1071). No statistical method was used to fix the sample size in advance, and group allocation was not hidden from the investigators. According to the paper, TCR Vbeta CDR3 sequencing was carried out on approximately 140 peripheral blood samples, which came from some 41 ophthalmopathy, fewer than 80 hyperthyroidism and approximately 17 progressor patients.

This clonotype originated in a woman in her 30s with Graves disease. Donor details come from another sample of the same person, matched by shared clones. The sample here was peripheral blood mononuclear cells (PBMCs), taken at new diagnosis, from a patient treated with antithyroid drugs. Rearrangement joined TRBV4-1 to TRBJ2-3; the D segment could be TRBD2, given 5 matching bases. In nucleotides, the sequence is TGCGCCAGCAGCCAAGCGAGGGTGGGCACAGATACGCAGTATTTT. Translation gives CASSQARVGTDTQYF.